These T cell receptor beta chains were read from a single sample in a study of blood T cell repertoires in COVID-19. The protocol was immunoSEQ multiplex PCR, while the TCRdb copy is restricted to in-frame clones and leaves out a portion. Among about 95,000 clones, 80% to 90% were seen once, and the ten largest hold roughly 2.5%. Sequencing was performed on peripheral blood. The receptors shown here come from a middle-aged man with COVID-19, enrolled during active disease. CDR3s include the opening cysteine and the closing phenylalanine or tryptophan. Fields, in order: D gene, clone size, J gene, V gene, CDR3 protein, CDR3 DNA. A D gene is named only where the DNA matches it firmly. Some rows mark clone size as missing; the rest say once, few, many or name a class of expanded clone.

TRBD2 - TRBJ2-3 TRBV19 CATTSGGTDTQYF TGTGCCACCACTAGCGGGGGGACAGATACGCAGTATTTT
TRBD1 - TRBJ2-5 TRBV18 CASSRGQGQETQYF TGTGCCAGCTCTAGGGGACAGGGGCAAGAGACCCAGTACTTC
- - TRBJ2-1 TRBV12-3/TRBV12-4 CASIDRIYNEQFF TGTGCCAGCATCGACAGGATTTACAATGAGCAGTTCTTC
TRBD1 - TRBJ1-4 TRBV27 CASRRTYGTGEKLFF TGTGCCAGCAGAAGAACCTACGGGACAGGTGAAAAACTGTTTTTT
- - TRBJ1-2 TRBV6-5 CASGWGVEDYGYTF TGTGCCAGCGGGTGGGGGGTCGAGGACTATGGCTACACCTTC
- - TRBJ1-2 TRBV19 CASSIGRGGYGYTF TGTGCCAGTAGTATTGGAAGGGGAGGCTATGGCTACACCTTC
- - TRBJ1-1 TRBV18 CASSPYTVMNTEAFF TGTGCCAGCTCACCCTATACAGTCATGAACACTGAAGCTTTCTTT
- - TRBJ1-3 TRBV10-1 CASTLGGGARDSDTIYF TGCGCCAGCACCCTCGGGGGGGGCGCAAGAGACTCAGACACCATATATTTT
- - TRBJ1-6 TRBV4-2 CASSQDFGTVLSPLHF TGTGCCAGCAGCCAAGATTTCGGTACAGTATTAAGTCCCCTCCACTTT
TRBD1 - TRBJ1-6 TRBV5-4 CASSRDRVNSPLHF TGTGCCAGCAGCAGGGACAGGGTAAATTCACCCCTCCACTTT
TRBD2 - TRBJ2-7 TRBV5-1 CASSETSGVYEQYF TGCGCCAGCAGCGAAACTAGCGGGGTGTACGAGCAGTACTTC
TRBD1 - TRBJ1-1 TRBV5-4 CASSAPGQGGTEAFF TGTGCCAGCAGCGCCCCGGGACAGGGGGGAACTGAAGCTTTCTTT
TRBD1 - TRBJ2-2 TRBV3-1/TRBV3-2 CASSQDSPGQNNTGELFF TGTGCCAGCAGCCAAGATTCGCCGGGACAGAATAACACCGGGGAGCTGTTTTTT
- - TRBJ1-2 TRBV2 CASSVTEVDGYTF TGTGCCAGCAGTGTGACAGAAGTGGATGGCTACACCTTC
- - TRBJ2-5 TRBV7-2 CASSLRQGRETQYF TGTGCCAGCAGCTTACGGCAGGGGCGGGAGACCCAGTACTTC
TRBD2 - TRBJ2-7 TRBV19 CASSRSGAQTYEQYF TGTGCCAGTAGTCGTAGCGGGGCGCAGACCTACGAGCAGTACTTC
TRBD2 - TRBJ2-3 TRBV10-3 CAISRGGSADTQYF TGTGCCATCAGCCGCGGGGGGAGCGCAGATACGCAGTATTTT
TRBD1 - TRBJ2-3 TRBV29-1 CSVGVGGSVSDTQYF TGCAGCGTGGGGGTAGGGGGCTCGGTATCAGATACGCAGTATTTT
TRBD1 once TRBJ1-4 TRBV19 CASLDRGLKLFF TGTGCCAGTTTGGACAGGGGGCTAAAACTGTTTTTT
TRBD1 - TRBJ1-1 TRBV7-2 CASSSQGANTEAFF TGTGCCAGCAGCTCACAGGGGGCGAACACTGAAGCTTTCTTT
TRBD1 once TRBJ2-5 TRBV27 CASSSGTGGAETQYF TGTGCCAGCAGTTCGGGAACAGGGGGCGCGGAGACCCAGTACTTC
- once TRBJ1-5 TRBV5-8 CASSFGAGNQPQHF TGTGCCAGCAGCTTTGGGGCCGGCAATCAGCCCCAGCATTTT
TRBD1 once TRBJ2-7 TRBV24-1 CATSDSGQGTLYEQYF TGTGCCACCAGTGACTCGGGACAGGGAACTTTGTACGAGCAGTACTTC
- few TRBJ2-7 TRBV12-3/TRBV12-4 CASSLGRQYEQYF TGTGCCAGCAGTCTTGGGCGACAATACGAGCAGTACTTC
- - TRBJ1-6 TRBV18 CASSPGGPSPLHF TGTGCCAGCTCTCCAGGAGGCCCATCACCCCTCCACTTT
TRBD2 - TRBJ2-5 TRBV2 CASSESSGGAVETQYF TGTGCCAGCAGTGAATCTAGCGGGGGGGCGGTGGAGACCCAGTACTTC
- - TRBJ2-7 TRBV6-5 CASSRDNSYEQYF TGTGCCAGCAGTCGGGACAACTCCTACGAGCAGTACTTC
TRBD1 once TRBJ1-5 TRBV9 CASSGGQGNSQPQHF TGTGCCAGCAGCGGCGGACAGGGAAATTCTCAGCCCCAGCATTTT
TRBD1 - TRBJ1-1 TRBV5-6 CASSITGGADTEAFF TGTGCCAGCAGCATAACAGGGGGCGCGGACACTGAAGCTTTCTTT
TRBD1 - TRBJ1-3 TRBV7-7 CASSPGTGSGNTIYF TGTGCTAGCAGCCCAGGGACAGGGTCTGGAAACACCATATATTTT
TRBD1 - TRBJ1-2 TRBV4-1 CASSQAGGYGYTF TGCGCCAGCAGCCAGGCAGGGGGGTATGGCTACACCTTC
- - TRBJ1-2 TRBV7-9 CASSSYVGESDGYTF TGTGCCAGCAGCTCCTATGTTGGGGAGTCTGATGGCTACACCTTC
TRBD1 - TRBJ1-1 TRBV6-5 CASNRVGTGVPFF TGTGCCAGCAACCGTGTCGGGACAGGGGTGCCTTTCTTT
- - TRBJ2-1 TRBV5-1 CASSLGGSNNEQFF TGCGCCAGCAGCTTGGGGGGCAGCAACAATGAGCAGTTCTTC
TRBD1 - TRBJ2-2 TRBV7-2 CASSPQGAGELFF TGTGCCAGCAGCCCTCAGGGGGCCGGGGAGCTGTTTTTT
- many TRBJ2-2 TRBV6-1 CASSEQGQTGELFF TGTGCCAGCAGTGAACAAGGACAGACCGGGGAGCTGTTTTTT
TRBD2 - TRBJ2-1 TRBV7-3 CASSSPLAGGQDEQFF TGTGCCAGCAGCTCCCCACTAGCGGGGGGGCAGGATGAGCAGTTCTTC
- - TRBJ1-2 TRBV7-8 CASSLATGPTSYGYTF TGTGCCAGCAGCTTAGCTACAGGCCCGACCTCCTATGGCTACACCTTC
TRBD1 - TRBJ2-7 TRBV24-1 CATSDLTGATYEQYF TGTGCCACCAGTGATTTAACAGGGGCGACCTACGAGCAGTACTTC
- - TRBJ2-3 TRBV19 CASSILPSRTDTQYF TGTGCCAGTAGTATCCTCCCCTCTCGCACAGATACGCAGTATTTT
- - TRBJ2-7 TRBV2 CASSEGGRQPYEQYF TGTGCCAGCAGTGAAGGAGGCCGCCAACCCTACGAGCAGTACTTC
TRBD2 - TRBJ2-7 TRBV7-2 CASSFGTSGGFGYEQYF TGTGCCAGCAGCTTCGGGACTAGCGGGGGGTTTGGTTACGAGCAGTACTTC
TRBD2 - TRBJ2-7 TRBV7-9 CASSLGLASGQYF TGTGCCAGCAGCTTAGGACTAGCTTCCGGGCAGTACTTC
TRBD1 - TRBJ1-1 TRBV3-1/TRBV3-2 CASSPIKRGTGTEAFF TGTGCCAGCAGCCCCATTAAACGAGGGACAGGGACTGAAGCTTTCTTT
TRBD1 - TRBJ1-5 TRBV6-5 CASRLGTGGNQPQHF TGTGCCAGCAGACTAGGGACAGGGGGCAATCAGCCCCAGCATTTT
- - TRBJ2-7 TRBV28 CASSPWGRGNEQYF TGTGCCAGCAGCCCCTGGGGCAGGGGAAACGAGCAGTACTTC
- - TRBJ2-7 TRBV7-2 CASSLSGASEQYF TGTGCCAGCAGCTTAAGTGGGGCTTCCGAGCAGTACTTC
TRBD2 - TRBJ2-5 TRBV5-8 CASSLALRSGGARETQYF TGTGCCAGCAGCTTGGCCCTAAGGAGCGGGGGGGCCCGAGAGACCCAGTACTTC
- - TRBJ2-5 TRBV27 CASSYRGSETQYF TGTGCCAGCAGTTACCGGGGATCGGAGACCCAGTACTTC
- - TRBJ1-1 TRBV7-3 CASSQGGWDTEAFF TGTGCCAGCAGCCAAGGAGGTTGGGACACTGAAGCTTTCTTT
- - TRBJ2-7 TRBV27 CASSPPGRFLTEQYF TGTGCCAGCAGTCCCCCGGGGAGGTTTTTGACCGAGCAGTACTTC
TRBD1 - TRBJ1-2 TRBV5-4 CASSSGTGGLLRGYTF TGTGCCAGCAGCTCCGGGACAGGGGGGTTATTGCGAGGCTACACCTTC
TRBD1 - TRBJ1-6 TRBV18 CASSPRQGRSYNSPLHF TGTGCCAGCTCACCACGACAGGGGCGGTCCTATAATTCACCCCTCCACTTT
TRBD1 - TRBJ2-7 TRBV11-3 CASSPGQHSYEQYF TGTGCCAGCAGCCCGGGACAGCACTCCTACGAGCAGTACTTC
TRBD1 - TRBJ1-1 TRBV7-3 CASSFGPTGTEAFF TGTGCCAGCAGCTTCGGACCGACAGGGACTGAAGCTTTCTTT
- - TRBJ2-1 TRBV7-2 CASSTGAGNEQFF TGTGCCAGCAGCACCGGCGCGGGGAATGAGCAGTTCTTC
TRBD2 - TRBJ2-7 TRBV28 CASSLASGYSYEQYF TGTGCCAGCAGTTTAGCTAGCGGGTACTCCTACGAGCAGTACTTC
- once TRBJ1-2 TRBV9 CASSVDAGRGYGYTF TGTGCCAGCAGCGTAGATGCGGGTAGGGGGTATGGCTACACCTTC
- once TRBJ1-6 TRBV6-7 CASSCDRDTRSPLHF TGTGCCAGCAGTTGCGACCGGGACACCAGGTCACCCCTCCACTTT
TRBD1 - TRBJ1-6 TRBV6-5 CASSYWTGDYSPLHF TGTGCCAGCAGTTACTGGACAGGGGACTATTCACCCCTCCACTTT